The 20 T cell receptor beta chains below come from one sample, sequenced in a study of T cell responses to AZD1222 COVID-19 vaccine. Some clones are missing from TCRdb's copy, which holds only in-frame ones; the method was immunoSEQ multiplex PCR. The table records fewer than 150,000 clones, 90% of them present only once. Here the sequenced sample was peripheral blood, taken on day 0 of AZD1222 vaccination. Receptor source: an adult in good health.

The chain couples TRBV7-2 to TRBJ1-5; 8 bases are a match to TRBD1. Germline CDR1 reads SGHTA; CDR2 reads FQGNSA. The CDR3 runs 15 residues. The junction had 8 bases not matched to a gene; V was cut back by 5 bases and J by 5 bases. The CDR3 sequence: CASSPRGQVHQPQHF. CDR3 nucleotide sequence: TGTGCCAGCAGCCCCAGGGGACAGGTACATCAGCCCCAGCATTTT.

V usage is TRBV29-1 and J usage is TRBJ1-6, with TRBD1 identical over 9 bases. The J segment lost 6 bases and the V segment lost 4 bases, leaving 1 base of the junction unmatched. Germline values: CDR1 SQVTM, CDR2 ANQGSEA. The CDR3 covers 13 residues. The CDR3 DNA follows: TGCAGCGTTGGACAGGGGGGTAATTCACCCCTCCACTTT. Translated: CSVGQGGNSPLHF.

The rearrangement uses TRBV2 and TRBJ1-2; D perhaps matches TRBD1 (5 bases). This CDR3 is built from 14 residues. CDR1 is SNHLY, CDR2 FYNNEI, per germline. Deletions cut 6 bases from V and 4 bases from J, with 15 bases between. CDR3 protein: CASSWTRTAYGYTF. The CDR3 coding sequence is TGTGCCAGCAGCTGGACACGTACTGCCTATGGCTACACCTTC.

The rearrangement links TRBV3-1 (or the pseudogene TRBV3-2) to TRBJ2-7; the D is unclear. V was pared by 6 bases and J by 1 base, with 4 bases between. Germline V CDR1 and CDR2: LGHDT, YNNKEL (reference sequence). This CDR3 comprises 11 residues. CDR3 bases: TGTGCCAGCAGTATGTCCTACGAGCAGTACTTC. This encodes CASSMSYEQYF.

The rearrangement uses TRBV10-3 and TRBJ2-4; D is possibly TRBD2 (6 bases). The CDR3 length is 15 residues. The ends were cut back, 3 bases at V and 0 bases at J, with 9 bases in the middle. Germline CDR1 ENHRY, CDR2 SYGVKD. The DNA of the CDR3 is TGTGCCATCAGTGATAAGGGACTAGCCAAAAACATTCAGTACTTC. This sequence encodes CAISDKGLAKNIQYF.

V gene TRBV19 combines with J gene TRBJ2-2; D perhaps matches TRBD2 (7 bases). Germline CDR1 reads LNHDA; CDR2 reads SQIVND (reference sequence). The V and J ends lost 7 bases and 1 base respectively, with 13 bases between them. This CDR3 comprises 15 residues. The CDR3, as DNA: TGTGCCAGTACCCGAGGGGGGGTGAACACCGGGGAGCTGTTTTTT. It specifies CASTRGGVNTGELFF.

This clone was picked up one time. This chain links TRBV10-3 with TRBJ1-2; maybe TRBD1 (5 bases). CDR1 is ENHRY, CDR2 SYGVKD, per germline. CDR3 length: 11 amino acids. V was trimmed by 7 bases and J by 7 bases, leaving 10 bases between them. This CDR3 reads CAINEGSGYTF. The CDR3 nucleotides read TGTGCCATCAACGAGGGGTCTGGCTACACCTTC.

The chain couples TRBV19 to TRBJ2-1; D not certain. V was clipped by 2 bases and J by 2 bases, with 10 bases between them. Germline-derived CDR1 and CDR2 are LNHDA and SQIVND (reference sequence). This CDR3 has 15 amino acids. CDR3 amino acids: CASSITLRPYNEQFF. For the CDR3, the DNA is TGTGCCAGTAGTATAACCCTCAGGCCCTACAATGAGCAGTTCTTC.

The J gene is TRBJ2-5, the V gene TRBV19, with 7 nucleotides matching TRBD1. The CDR3 covers 14 residues. Germline V CDR1 and CDR2: LNHDA, SQIVND (reference sequence). V dropped 6 bases and J dropped 3; count of bases not matched to a gene: 7. The CDR3 sequence: CASSTPGQKETQYF. The DNA of the CDR3 is TGTGCCAGTAGCACTCCGGGACAGAAAGAGACCCAGTACTTC.

The chain recombines TRBV6-5 with TRBJ2-2; D remains unclear. The ends were cut back, 7 bases at V and 4 bases at J, with 10 bases in the middle. Per germline, CDR1 MNHEY and CDR2 SVGAGI. The CDR3 has 13 amino acids. The CDR3 DNA reads as TGTGCCAGCATACGGGTGGGCACCGGGGAGCTGTTTTTT. Residues: CASIRVGTGELFF.

The V gene is TRBV19, the J gene TRBJ1-1, with 7 bases matching TRBD1. J was trimmed by 6 bases and V by 5 bases; bases with no gene match: 6. Germline V gene data show CDR1 as LNHDA and CDR2 as SQIVND (reference sequence). The length of the CDR3 is 13 residues. This chain's CDR3 is CASSSRGIAEAFF. CDR3 bases: TGTGCCAGTAGTTCCAGGGGGATCGCTGAAGCTTTCTTT.

The rearrangement joins TRBV24-1 to TRBJ2-1; 11 bases map to TRBD2. The junction had 11 bases not matched to a gene; V was cut back by 4 bases and J by 7 bases. Germline V gives CDR1 KGHDR, CDR2 SFDVKD. The CDR3 totals 17 residues. CDR3 nucleotide sequence: TGTGCCACCAGTGACCCCGAGACTAGCGGGATTGTAAATGAGCAGTTCTTC. It is translated as CATSDPETSGIVNEQFF.

J is TRBJ2-3 and V is TRBV6-1; 9 nucleotides match TRBD1. Germline-derived CDR1 and CDR2 are MNHNS and SASEGT. CDR3 length equals 15 residues. V gave up 3 bases and J gave up 5 bases; unmatched junction bases: 6. The CDR3 nucleotides are TGTGCCAGCAGTGATGAGGACAGGGGAAGAGATACGCAGTATTTT. Translation: CASSDEDRGRDTQYF.

The DNA of the CDR3 is TGTGCCAGCAGTTCATCGACAGGGGTAGGCTATGGCTACACCTTC. It codes for CASSSSTGVGYGYTF. The V gene is TRBV27, the J gene TRBJ1-2, with 8 bases fitting TRBD1. The V gene end was trimmed by 4 bases and the J gene end by 4 bases; junction bases not matched to a gene: 8. Germline CDR1 and CDR2: MNHEY and SMNVEV (reference sequence). The CDR3 runs 15 residues.

V usage is TRBV6-2 or TRBV6-3 and J usage is TRBJ2-1; either TRBD1 or TRBD2 may supply D (5 bases each). V was trimmed by 2 bases and J by 7 bases, leaving 15 bases between them. CDR1 MNHEY and CDR2 SVGEGT come from the germline V gene. CDR3 size: 15 residues. The CDR3 coding sequence is TGTGCCAGCAGTTACCAGGGACCCGGGACGAATGAGCAGTTCTTC. It encodes CASSYQGPGTNEQFF.

This chain links TRBV6-6 with TRBJ1-1; 11 nucleotides match TRBD1. This CDR3 spans 15 amino acids. CDR1 and CDR2 from the germline V gene are MNHNY and SVGAGI (reference sequence). V was pared by 5 bases and J by 4 bases, with 6 bases of the junction left unmatched. The CDR3 sequence is CASSQRDRGSTEAFF. DNA for the CDR3: TGTGCCAGCAGTCAACGGGACAGGGGGTCCACTGAAGCTTTCTTT.

The gene calls are TRBV6-2 or TRBV6-3 and TRBJ2-1; tentatively, D is TRBD2 (5 bases). Germline V gene sequence: CDR1 MNHEY, CDR2 SVGEGT. The CDR3 totals 12 residues. V shed 4 bases and J shed 8 bases, with 9 bases lying between them. The DNA of the CDR3 is TGTGCCAGCAGTTCGGACGGGGATGAGCAGTTCTTC. Residues: CASSSDGDEQFF.

The chain couples TRBV29-1 to TRBJ2-2, with D hard to call. The germline V and J ends were trimmed by 5 bases and 3 bases, with 16 bases remaining between them. Per the germline V gene, CDR1 is SQVTM and CDR2 is ANQGSEA. The CDR3 length is 15 residues. The CDR3 sequence: CSVSVVSVDTGELFF. DNA of the CDR3: TGCAGCGTTTCGGTTGTGTCGGTGGACACCGGGGAGCTGTTTTTT.

The chain links TRBV5-4 to TRBJ2-3; perhaps TRBD1 as D (5 bases). There are 13 residues in the CDR3. Germline V lookup: CDR1 SGHNT, CDR2 YYREEE (reference sequence). Between the trimmed V and J ends, which lost 3 bases and 6 bases, there was a span of 11 bases. The chain's CDR3 is CASSSVGRDTQYF. CDR3 bases: TGTGCCAGCAGCTCCGTGGGGCGGGATACGCAGTATTTT.

This chain joins TRBV24-1 and TRBJ1-2, with 9 bases identical to TRBD1. J gave up 6 bases and V 4 bases, and 11 bases lay outside the gene matches. CDR3 length: 16 amino acids. CDR1 and CDR2 from the germline V gene are KGHDR and SFDVKD. The CDR3 protein is CATSDSGTGLQHGYTF. Written as DNA, the CDR3 is TGTGCCACCAGTGACTCCGGGACAGGGTTGCAGCATGGCTACACCTTC.